Shown below are 20 T cell receptor beta chains from a single sample sequenced in a study of regulatory dendritic cells for organ transplantation. Sorted subsets were CFSE-labeled and cultured about 5 days with allogeneic dendritic cells. No cognate antigen is known for these TCRs. TCRdb keeps only in-frame clones here, not all; method: immunoSEQ multiplex PCR. This table has about 12,000 clones, 74% appearing once. The sequenced sample consisted of naive CD4+ T cells from blood cultured with regulatory dendritic cells. The subset is: CD45RA+ naive T cells. These receptor sequences come from a human donor in good health.

This chain joins TRBV27 and TRBJ1-1; TRBD1 matches 7 bases. The CDR3 consists of 12 residues. Germline assignment: CDR1 MNHEY and CDR2 SMNVEV (reference sequence). V lost 0 bases to trimming and J lost 10 bases; unmatched junction nucleotides: 2. CDR3 region: CASSLSTGAAFF. Written as DNA, the CDR3 is TGTGCCAGCAGTTTATCTACAGGGGCAGCTTTCTTT.

The rearrangement uses TRBV4-2 and TRBJ2-6; a possible D gene is TRBD1 (6 bases). The germline V and J ends were trimmed by 3 bases and 0 bases, with 12 bases remaining between them. Per the germline V gene, CDR1 is LGHNA and CDR2 is YNFKEQ. The CDR3 is 17 amino acids. This CDR3 is CASSQDLRGSGANVLTF. The DNA for the CDR3 is TGTGCCAGCAGCCAGGACCTCAGGGGCTCTGGGGCCAACGTCCTGACTTTC.

The J gene is TRBJ2-6, the V gene TRBV2; D not certain. Germline V gene sequence: CDR1 SNHLY, CDR2 FYNNEI. Trimming pared 8 bases from V and 0 bases from J, leaving 14 bases between. The CDR3 is 16 amino acids. The CDR3 region has the DNA TGTGCCAGCGCCTACAGCTTTTCCTCTGGGGCCAACGTCCTGACTTTC. It codes for CASAYSFSSGANVLTF.

The chain uses TRBV7-2 and TRBJ2-1; TRBD2 matches 11 bases. Germline trimming cut 6 bases from V and 8 bases from J; bases unmatched to any gene: 9. The CDR3 totals 15 residues. Germline-derived CDR1 and CDR2 are SGHTA and FQGNSA. The CDR3 sequence: CASSFSGGAYDEQFF. Written as DNA, the CDR3 is TGTGCCAGCAGTTTTAGCGGGGGGGCGTATGATGAGCAGTTCTTC.

This clone is a singleton in its sample. The chain links TRBV14 to TRBJ1-2, with TRBD1 as a possible D gene (6 bases). Germline V gene lookup returns CDR1 SGHDN and CDR2 FVKESK. V was trimmed by 3 bases and J by 4 bases, leaving 15 bases between them. This CDR3 has 15 amino acids. In DNA, the CDR3 is TGTGCCAGCAGCCACGGAGGACAGACCCTCTATGGCTACACCTTC. Translating it yields CASSHGGQTLYGYTF.

The J gene is TRBJ1-4, the V gene TRBV11-2, with D unresolved. The CDR3 totals 13 residues. V lost 6 bases to trimming and J lost 10 bases, with 15 bases between them. Per germline, CDR1 SGHAT and CDR2 FQNNGV. The CDR3 DNA is TGTGCCAGCAGTCCGGGAAGAGGCGGAAAACTGTTTTTT. As protein: CASSPGRGGKLFF. The entire variable domain, with the rest obtained from reference TRBV11-2 and TRBJ1-4, is as follows: EAGVAQSPRYKIIEKRQSVAFWCNPISGHATLYWYQQILGQGPKLLIQFQNNGVVDDSQLPKDRFSAERLKGVDSTLKIQPAKLEDSAVYLCASSPGRGGKLFFGSGTQLSVL.

The rearrangement joins TRBV2 to TRBJ2-2; D is possibly TRBD1 (6 bases). V was pared by 8 bases and J by 6 bases, with 16 bases between. The germline V gene has CDR1 SNHLY and CDR2 FYNNEI. The CDR3 extends over 14 amino acids. DNA for the CDR3: TGTGCCAGCGGGGCGACAGGTCTGTCCGGGGAGCTGTTTTTT. It encodes CASGATGLSGELFF.

The rearrangement uses TRBV10-3 and TRBJ2-1; 10 positions match TRBD2. V shed 0 bases and J 4 bases; nucleotides not matched to a gene: 9. The CDR3 length is 18 residues. Germline loops: CDR1 ENHRY, CDR2 SYGVKD. Here the CDR3 DNA reads TGTGCCATCAGTGAGTCTAGTAGCGGACTAGCGGCTTACAATGAGCAGTTCTTC. The encoded protein is CAISESSSGLAAYNEQFF.

This clone was seen a few times. The chain links TRBV2 to TRBJ2-7; TRBD1 is a possible D gene (5 bases). In germline, CDR1 is SNHLY, CDR2 FYNNEI. The ends were cut back, 9 bases at V and 0 bases at J, with 15 bases in the middle. The CDR3 totals 14 residues. Written as DNA, the CDR3 is TGTGCCAGTATTGCACAGGCCAGCTCCTACGAGCAGTACTTC. Its translation: CASIAQASSYEQYF.

The rearrangement joins TRBV7-9 to TRBJ1-4; a possible D gene is TRBD1 (5 bases). Trimming took 5 bases from V and 0 from J, leaving 16 bases between them. The CDR3 length is 17 residues. CDR1 and CDR2 (germline): SEHNR, FQNEAQ (reference sequence). The CDR3 sequence is CASSTAGGGTTNEKLFF. The CDR3 DNA reads TGTGCCAGCAGCACCGCTGGGGGGGGAACAACTAATGAAAAACTGTTTTTT.

The V and J genes are TRBV19 and TRBJ1-1, with 11 positions matching TRBD1. Germline CDR1 LNHDA, CDR2 SQIVND (reference sequence). The CDR3 covers 14 residues. V trimming: 6 bases; J trimming: 7 bases; junction bases outside the gene matches: 7. For the CDR3, the DNA is TGTGCCAGTAGCACTGTTGGGACAGGGGGTGAAGCTTTCTTT. This codes for CASSTVGTGGEAFF.

This clone showed up just once. The chain combines TRBV6-5 with TRBJ1-4, with no clear D. Germline CDR1 is MNHEY and CDR2 is SVGAGI. This CDR3 contains 13 residues. Trimming stripped 0 bases from V and 10 bases from J, with 9 bases between. As DNA, the CDR3 is TGTGCCAGCAGTTACTCTCCCGAGGGAAAACTGTTTTTT. Protein: CASSYSPEGKLFF.

CDR3 nucleotide sequence: TGTGCCAGCAGCCTTAGCCATAGCGGGGGGGCTAACATTCAGTACTTC. It is translated as CASSLSHSGGANIQYF. The chain uses TRBV7-2 and TRBJ2-4; 11 bases align to TRBD2. V gave up 5 bases and J gave up 7 bases; unmatched junction bases: 10. The germline V gene encodes CDR1 SGHTA and CDR2 FQGNSA. The CDR3 totals 16 residues.

This clone has more than one count but fewer than ten. The chain carries TRBV10-3 and TRBJ1-1; 8 bases line up with TRBD1. The J segment lost 4 bases and the V segment lost 5 bases, leaving 6 bases of the junction unmatched. This CDR3 contains 14 residues. The germline gives CDR1 ENHRY, CDR2 SYGVKD. CDR3 in amino acids: CAISSFTGGTEAFF. CDR3 DNA: TGTGCCATCAGTTCCTTTACAGGGGGCACTGAAGCTTTCTTT.

This chain uses TRBV7-8 with TRBJ2-3, with D uncertain. Germline V gene lookup returns CDR1 SGHVS and CDR2 FQNEAQ. The CDR3 spans 12 residues. Trimming removed 1 base from V and 5 bases from J, with 4 bases in between. The CDR3: CASSLDQDTQYF. CDR3 in DNA: TGTGCCAGCAGCTTAGATCAAGATACGCAGTATTTT.

V usage is TRBV5-1 and J usage is TRBJ2-3; tentative D call: TRBD2 (7 bases). This CDR3 contains 13 residues. V was shortened by 7 bases and J by 4 bases, with 13 bases between the two germline ends. Germline V lookup: CDR1 SGHRS, CDR2 YFSETQ. The chain's CDR3 is CASGGGGADTQYF. CDR3 in DNA: TGCGCCAGCGGGGGCGGGGGTGCAGATACGCAGTATTTT.

The chain carries TRBV19 and TRBJ1-5, with D possibly matching TRBD1 (5 bases). This CDR3 is 17 amino acids long. V gave up 6 bases and J gave up 2 bases, with 20 bases separating them. The V gene's germline CDR1 is LNHDA and CDR2 SQIVND (reference sequence). The CDR3 sequence: CASSPGSWIVGNQPQHF. Here the CDR3 DNA reads TGTGCCAGTAGCCCAGGGTCGTGGATCGTAGGCAATCAGCCCCAGCATTTT.

The CDR3 reads CASSLGAISTYEQYF. In DNA form, the CDR3 reads TGTGCCAGCAGCTTAGGGGCTATAAGCACCTACGAGCAGTACTTC. The chain joins TRBV7-9 to TRBJ2-7; D ambiguous. There are 15 residues in the CDR3. Looked up from germline, CDR1 is SEHNR and CDR2 is FQNEAQ (reference sequence). V dropped 1 base and J dropped 2 bases, with 12 bases sitting between them.

The chain is built from TRBV25-1 and TRBJ1-4; 7 positions match TRBD1. Trimming took 1 base from V and 6 from J; bases not matched to a gene: 5. CDR3 length equals 15 residues. Per the germline V gene, CDR1 is MGHDK and CDR2 is SYGVNS. DNA of the CDR3: TGTGCCAGCAGTGAATCGGGACAGCCGTATGAAAAACTGTTTTTT. Amino acid sequence: CASSESGQPYEKLFF.

CDR3 DNA sequence: TGTGCCAGCTCACCCCTTTCGGAGGGGAACACTGAAGCTTTCTTT. Amino acid sequence: CASSPLSEGNTEAFF. The J gene is TRBJ1-1, the V gene TRBV18; D remains unclear. This CDR3 comprises 15 residues. Germline V lookup: CDR1 KGHSH, CDR2 LQKENI. Trimming pared 3 bases from V and 1 base from J, leaving 12 bases between.